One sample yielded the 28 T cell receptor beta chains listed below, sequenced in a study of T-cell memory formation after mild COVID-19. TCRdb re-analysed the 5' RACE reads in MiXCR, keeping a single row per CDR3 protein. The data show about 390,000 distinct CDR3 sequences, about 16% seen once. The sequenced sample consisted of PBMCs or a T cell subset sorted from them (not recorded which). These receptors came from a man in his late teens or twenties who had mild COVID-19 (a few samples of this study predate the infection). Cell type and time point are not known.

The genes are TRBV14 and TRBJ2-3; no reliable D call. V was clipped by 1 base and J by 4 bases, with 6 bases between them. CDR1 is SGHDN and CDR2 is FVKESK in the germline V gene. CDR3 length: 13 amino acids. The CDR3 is CASSQVEPDTQYF. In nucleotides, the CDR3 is TGTGCCAGCAGCCAAGTGGAGCCAGATACGCAGTATTTT.

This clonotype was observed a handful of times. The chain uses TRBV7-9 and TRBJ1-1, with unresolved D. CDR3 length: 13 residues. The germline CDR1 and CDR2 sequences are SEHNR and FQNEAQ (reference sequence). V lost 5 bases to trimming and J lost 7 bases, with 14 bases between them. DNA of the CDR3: TGTGCCAGCAGCGCCCCGGGGTCGAATGAAGCTTTCTTT. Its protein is CASSAPGSNEAFF.

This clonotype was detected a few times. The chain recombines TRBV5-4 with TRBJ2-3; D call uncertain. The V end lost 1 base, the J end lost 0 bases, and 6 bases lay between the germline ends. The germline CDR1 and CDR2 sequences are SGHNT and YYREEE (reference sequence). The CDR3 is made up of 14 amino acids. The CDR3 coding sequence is TGTGCCAGCAGCTTGATCTTCAGCACAGATACGCAGTATTTT. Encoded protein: CASSLIFSTDTQYF.

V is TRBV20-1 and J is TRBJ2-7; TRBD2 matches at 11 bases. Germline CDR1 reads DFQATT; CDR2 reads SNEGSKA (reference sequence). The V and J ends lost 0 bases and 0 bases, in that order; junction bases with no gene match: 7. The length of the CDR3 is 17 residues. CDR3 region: CSARDVSGTSGSYEQYF. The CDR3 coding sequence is TGCAGTGCTAGAGATGTTAGCGGGACTAGCGGCTCCTACGAGCAGTACTTC.

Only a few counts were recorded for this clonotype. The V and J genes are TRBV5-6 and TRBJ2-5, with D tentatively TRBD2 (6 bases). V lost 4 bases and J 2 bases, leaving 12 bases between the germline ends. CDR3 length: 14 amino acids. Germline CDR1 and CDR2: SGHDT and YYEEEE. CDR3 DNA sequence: TGTGCCAGCAGCGGACTTCGGGAGCAAGAGACCCAGTACTTC. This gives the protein CASSGLREQETQYF.

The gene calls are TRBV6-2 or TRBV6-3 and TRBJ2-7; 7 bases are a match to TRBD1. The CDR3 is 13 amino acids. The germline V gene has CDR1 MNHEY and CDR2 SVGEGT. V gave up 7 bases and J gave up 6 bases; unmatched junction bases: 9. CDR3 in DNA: TGTGCCAGCACTCCGCACAGGGGTGGCGAGCAGTACTTC. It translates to CASTPHRGGEQYF.

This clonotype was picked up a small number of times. The DNA of the CDR3 is TGTGCCAGCAGCAACCCGGGACTAGCGGGGGATGAGCAGTTCTTC. This sequence encodes CASSNPGLAGDEQFF. This chain joins TRBV7-2 and TRBJ2-1, with 14 bases matching TRBD2. CDR3 length equals 15 residues. V dropped 5 bases and J dropped 8; count of bases not matched to a gene: 5. From germline, CDR1 is SGHTA and CDR2 FQGNSA.

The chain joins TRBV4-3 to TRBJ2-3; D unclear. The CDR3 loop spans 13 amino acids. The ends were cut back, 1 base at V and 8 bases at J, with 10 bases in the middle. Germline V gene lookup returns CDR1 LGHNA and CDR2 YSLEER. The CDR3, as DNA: TGCGCCAGCAGCCAAGTGGCCGATAGTACGCAGTATTTT. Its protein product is CASSQVADSTQYF.

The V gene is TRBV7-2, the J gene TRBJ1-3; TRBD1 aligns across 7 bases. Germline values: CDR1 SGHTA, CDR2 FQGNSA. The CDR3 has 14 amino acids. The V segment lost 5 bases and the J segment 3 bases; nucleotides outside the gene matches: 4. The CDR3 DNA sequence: TGTGCCAGCAGCATCGACAGGGTTGGAAACACCATATATTTT. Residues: CASSIDRVGNTIYF.

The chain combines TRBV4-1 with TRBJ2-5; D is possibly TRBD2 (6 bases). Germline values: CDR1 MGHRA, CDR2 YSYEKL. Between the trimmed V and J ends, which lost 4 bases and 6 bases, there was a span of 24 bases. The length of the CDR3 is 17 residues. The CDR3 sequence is CASSPAGSLAGIQTQYF. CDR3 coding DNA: TGCGCCAGCAGCCCCGCTGGTTCGCTGGCGGGGATCCAGACCCAGTACTTC.

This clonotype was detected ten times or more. The CDR3 coding sequence is TGCGCCAGCAGCTTGGACCTGCAGGGGACCCAGTACTTC. This gives the protein CASSLDLQGTQYF. The V gene is TRBV5-1, the J gene TRBJ2-5; D might be TRBD1 (5 bases). V was pared by 0 bases and J by 7 bases, with 10 bases between. The CDR3 is made up of 13 amino acids. CDR1 SGHRS and CDR2 YFSETQ come from the germline V gene.

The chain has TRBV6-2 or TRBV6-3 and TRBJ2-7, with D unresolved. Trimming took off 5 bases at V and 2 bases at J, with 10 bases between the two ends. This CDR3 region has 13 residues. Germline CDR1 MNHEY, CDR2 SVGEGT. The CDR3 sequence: CASSPTRAYEQYV. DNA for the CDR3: TGTGCCAGCAGTCCGACAAGGGCCTACGAGCAGTACGTC.

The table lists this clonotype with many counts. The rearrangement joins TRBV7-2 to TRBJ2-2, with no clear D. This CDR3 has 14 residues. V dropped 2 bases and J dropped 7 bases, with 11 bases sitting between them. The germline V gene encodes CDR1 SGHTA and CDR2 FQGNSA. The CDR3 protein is CASSLFHTIGELFF. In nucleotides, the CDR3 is TGTGCCAGCAGCTTATTTCACACAATCGGGGAGCTGTTTTTT.

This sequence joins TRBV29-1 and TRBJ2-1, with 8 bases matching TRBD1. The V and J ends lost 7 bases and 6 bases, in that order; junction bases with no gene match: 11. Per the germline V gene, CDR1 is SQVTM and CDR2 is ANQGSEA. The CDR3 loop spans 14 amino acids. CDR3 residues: CSASSTDRGNEQFF. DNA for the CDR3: TGCAGCGCGAGCAGCACCGACAGGGGCAATGAGCAGTTCTTC.

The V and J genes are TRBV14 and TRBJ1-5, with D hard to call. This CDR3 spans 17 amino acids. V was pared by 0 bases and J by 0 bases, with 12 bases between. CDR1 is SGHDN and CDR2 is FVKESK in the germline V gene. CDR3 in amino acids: CASSQDRPVYSNQPQHF. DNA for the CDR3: TGTGCCAGCAGCCAAGATCGGCCAGTTTATAGCAATCAGCCCCAGCATTTT.

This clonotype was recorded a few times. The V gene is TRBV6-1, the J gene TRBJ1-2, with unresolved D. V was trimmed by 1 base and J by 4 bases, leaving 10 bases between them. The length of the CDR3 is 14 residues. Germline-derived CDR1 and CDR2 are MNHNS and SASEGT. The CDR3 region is CASSEGATSYGYTF. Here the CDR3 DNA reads TGTGCCAGCAGTGAAGGCGCCACTAGCTATGGCTACACCTTC.

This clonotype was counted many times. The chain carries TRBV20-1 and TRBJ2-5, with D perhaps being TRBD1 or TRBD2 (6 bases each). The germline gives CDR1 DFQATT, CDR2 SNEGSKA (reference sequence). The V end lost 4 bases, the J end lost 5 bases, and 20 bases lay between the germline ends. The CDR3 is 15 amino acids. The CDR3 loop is CSANRGGGRGETQYF. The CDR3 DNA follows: TGCAGTGCTAATCGAGGAGGGGGGCGAGGGGAGACCCAGTACTTC.

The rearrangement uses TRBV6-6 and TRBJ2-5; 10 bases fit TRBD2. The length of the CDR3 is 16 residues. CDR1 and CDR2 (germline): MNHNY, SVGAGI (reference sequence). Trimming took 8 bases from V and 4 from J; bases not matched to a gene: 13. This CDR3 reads CASRRTSGVGGETQYF. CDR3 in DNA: TGTGCCAGCCGCCGAACTAGCGGGGTTGGGGGAGAGACCCAGTACTTC.

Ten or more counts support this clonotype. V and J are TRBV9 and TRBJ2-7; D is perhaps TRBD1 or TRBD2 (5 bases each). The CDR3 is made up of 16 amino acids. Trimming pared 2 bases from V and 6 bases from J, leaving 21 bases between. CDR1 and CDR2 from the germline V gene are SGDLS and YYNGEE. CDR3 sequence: CASSVDLAGTLSEQYF. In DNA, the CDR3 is TGTGCCAGCAGCGTGGATCTGGCAGGGACCTTAAGCGAGCAGTACTTC.

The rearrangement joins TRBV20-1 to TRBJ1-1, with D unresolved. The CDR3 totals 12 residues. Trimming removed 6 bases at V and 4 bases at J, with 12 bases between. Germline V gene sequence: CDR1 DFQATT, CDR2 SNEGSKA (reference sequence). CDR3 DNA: TGCAGTGCCTCTAGAGCGCGCACTGAAGCTTTCTTT. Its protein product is CSASRARTEAFF.

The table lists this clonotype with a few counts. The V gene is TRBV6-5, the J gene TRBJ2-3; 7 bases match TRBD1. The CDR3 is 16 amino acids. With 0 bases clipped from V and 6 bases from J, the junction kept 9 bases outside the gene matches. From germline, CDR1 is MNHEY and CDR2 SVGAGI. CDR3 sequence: CASSYSQGSPPDTQYF. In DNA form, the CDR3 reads TGTGCCAGCAGTTACTCACAGGGGTCCCCACCTGATACGCAGTATTTT.

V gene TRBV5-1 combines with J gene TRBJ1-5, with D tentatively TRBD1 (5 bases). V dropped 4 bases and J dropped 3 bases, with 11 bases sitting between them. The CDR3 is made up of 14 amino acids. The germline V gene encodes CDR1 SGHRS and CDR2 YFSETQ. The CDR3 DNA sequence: TGCGCCAGCAGCACCGGGGCCGCCAATCAGCCCCAGCATTTT. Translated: CASSTGAANQPQHF.

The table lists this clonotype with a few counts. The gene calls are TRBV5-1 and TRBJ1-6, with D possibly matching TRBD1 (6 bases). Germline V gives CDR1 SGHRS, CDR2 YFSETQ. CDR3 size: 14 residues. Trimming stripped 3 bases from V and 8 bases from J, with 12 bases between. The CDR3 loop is CASSSDRPDSPLHF. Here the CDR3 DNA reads TGCGCCAGCAGCTCCGACAGGCCTGATTCACCCCTCCACTTT.

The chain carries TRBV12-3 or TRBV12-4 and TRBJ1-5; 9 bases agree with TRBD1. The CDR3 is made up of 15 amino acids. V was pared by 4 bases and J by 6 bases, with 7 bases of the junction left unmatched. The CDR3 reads CASSYRTGVGQPQHF. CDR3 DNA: TGTGCCAGCAGTTACCGGACAGGGGTCGGTCAGCCCCAGCATTTT.

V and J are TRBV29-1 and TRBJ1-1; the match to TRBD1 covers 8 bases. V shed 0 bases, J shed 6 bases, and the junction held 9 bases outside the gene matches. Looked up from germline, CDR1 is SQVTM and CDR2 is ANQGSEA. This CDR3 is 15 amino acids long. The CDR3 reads CSVEDRNRGAAEAFF. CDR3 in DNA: TGCAGCGTTGAAGATAGGAACAGGGGGGCCGCTGAAGCTTTCTTT.

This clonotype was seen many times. The CDR3 loop reads CASSLRVAVMNTQYF. DNA of the CDR3: TGTGCCAGCAGCCTCAGGGTGGCAGTCATGAATACGCAGTATTTT. This rearrangement joins TRBV5-5 to TRBJ2-3, with D possibly matching TRBD1 (5 bases). V was shortened by 4 bases and J by 7 bases, with 19 bases between the two germline ends. The CDR3 sequence is 15 residues long. CDR1 and CDR2 (germline): SGHKS, YYEKEE (reference sequence).

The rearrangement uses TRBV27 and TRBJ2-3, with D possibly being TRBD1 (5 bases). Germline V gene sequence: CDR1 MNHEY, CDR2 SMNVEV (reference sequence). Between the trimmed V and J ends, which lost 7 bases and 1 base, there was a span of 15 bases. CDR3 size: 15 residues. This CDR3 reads CASKGAPGGTDTQYF. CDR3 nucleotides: TGTGCCAGCAAAGGGGCGCCTGGCGGCACAGATACGCAGTATTTT.

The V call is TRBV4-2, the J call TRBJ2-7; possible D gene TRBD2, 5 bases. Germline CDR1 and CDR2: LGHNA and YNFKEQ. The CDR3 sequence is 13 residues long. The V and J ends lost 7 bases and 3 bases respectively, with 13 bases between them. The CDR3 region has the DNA TGTGCCAGCAATGAGGGAGTCGGCTACGAGCAGTACTTC. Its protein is CASNEGVGYEQYF.